The entry below gives a single TCR beta chain sequence along with its context. Antigen unknown. This record comes from a study of cytomegalovirus exposure and HLA in healthy donors. The study's findings and limits: Associated with cytomegalovirus, according to the listing, were 150 to 200 TCR beta chains. Under in vitro conditions, a few CMV-associated chains were confirmed as specific for CMV antigens.

Vbeta (60) and Jbeta (13) primers were used in the PCR. Only in-frame clones appear in the TCRdb table, and some are missing; sequencing was by immunoSEQ multiplex PCR. This table holds over 150,000 clones, around 83% found once. Input material: PBMCs. The sequence came from a girl aged 2 to 9 in good health and CMV-seropositive.

This CDR3 reads CASNNLAGISGANVLTF. Here the CDR3 DNA reads TGTGCCAGCAATAACCTAGCGGGGATTTCTGGGGCCAACGTCCTGACTTTC. The J gene is TRBJ2-6, the V gene TRBV28, with 9 bases matching TRBD2. Trimming removed 7 bases from V and 1 base from J; junction bases left unmatched: 8. Germline V lookup: CDR1 MDHEN, CDR2 SYDVKM. The CDR3 contains 17 residues.